The 17 T cell receptor beta chains reported below all come from one sample, sequenced in a study of spatial heterogeneity in lung cancer. Using its own MiXCR run on the 5' RACE reads, TCRdb lists one record per CDR3 protein. The sample yields some 120,000 distinct CDR3 sequences, less than 15% seen once. Time point: blood at routine non-recurrence follow-up after resection. Sequencing was performed on whole RNA extracted from tumor and nontumor lung tissue, or from frozen PBMC, and the material was left unsorted. Source: PBMCs, taken at follow-up. The receptors derive from a male donor with early-stage non-small cell lung cancer.

At least ten counts were recorded for this clonotype. This chain joins TRBV7-2 and TRBJ2-1; unclear D gene. CDR1 and CDR2 from the germline V gene are SGHTA and FQGNSA. CDR3 length: 10 amino acids. V lost 5 bases to trimming and J lost 16 bases, with 12 bases between them. CDR3 DNA sequence: TGTGCCAGCAGCGCTCAGACTCAATTCTTC. It is translated as CASSAQTQFF. The whole variable domain, remainder taken from reference TRBV7-2 and TRBJ2-1, is GAGVSQSPSNKVTEKGKDVELRCDPISGHTALYWYRQSLGQGLEFLIYFQGNSAPDKSGLPSDRFSAERTGGSVSTLTIQRTQQEDSAVYLCASSAQTQFFGPGTRLTVL.

V usage is TRBV7-9 and J usage is TRBJ2-4; TRBD1 might be the D (7 bases). CDR3 length: 14 residues. In germline, CDR1 is SEHNR, CDR2 FQNEAQ (reference sequence). The V gene lost 1 base and the J gene lost 6 bases, with 10 bases spanning the gap. The CDR3 nucleotides read TGTGCCAGCAGCTTAGGACAGGGAGGAAACATTCAGTACTTC. This gives the protein CASSLGQGGNIQYF.

This clonotype was found a few times. This rearrangement joins TRBV28 to TRBJ1-6; the D is unclear. Trimming shortened V by 5 bases and J by 7 bases, and 9 bases separated the two germline ends. The CDR3 loop spans 13 amino acids. Germline V gene sequence: CDR1 MDHEN, CDR2 SYDVKM. The CDR3 nucleotides are TGTGCCAGCAGTACTAGACCCAATTCACCCCTCCACTTT. This sequence encodes CASSTRPNSPLHF. The whole variable domain, remainder taken from reference TRBV28 and TRBJ1-6, is DVKVTQSSRYLVKRTGEKVFLECVQDMDHENMFWYRQDPGLGLRLIYFSYDVKMKEKGDIPEGYSVSREKKERFSLILESASTNQTSMYLCASSTRPNSPLHFGNGTRLTVT.

This clonotype was found a few times. The rearrangement joins TRBV6-6 to TRBJ2-7; tentative D call: TRBD1 (5 bases). Per germline, CDR1 MNHNY and CDR2 SVGAGI (reference sequence). This CDR3 is built from 11 residues. Trimming removed 4 bases at V and 8 bases at J, with 9 bases between. The CDR3 spells CASSSRVQQYF. In nucleotides, the CDR3 is TGTGCCAGCAGTTCCAGGGTACAGCAGTACTTC.

The V and J genes are TRBV5-4 and TRBJ2-3; D call uncertain. The germline gives CDR1 SGHNT, CDR2 YYREEE (reference sequence). Trimming took off 3 bases at V and 0 bases at J, with 14 bases between the two ends. The CDR3 is 16 residues long. DNA of the CDR3: TGTGCCAGCAGCTCGCCAGGACCCTTAAGCACAGATACGCAGTATTTT. It is translated as CASSSPGPLSTDTQYF.

This clonotype was observed at least ten times. The chain has TRBV11-2 and TRBJ1-2; D ambiguous. CDR3 length equals 14 residues. Trimming shortened V by 3 bases and J by 7 bases, and 15 bases separated the two germline ends. Germline CDR1 and CDR2: SGHAT and FQNNGV. In DNA form, the CDR3 reads TGTGCCAGCAGCTTGAGGGTTCTACGGGGTGGCTACACCTTC. Its protein is CASSLRVLRGGYTF.

This clonotype occurred a few times. CDR3 sequence: CASSEHREVWNTEAFF. The CDR3 nucleotides are TGCGCCAGCAGTGAGCACAGGGAAGTATGGAACACTGAAGCTTTCTTT. The V call is TRBV10-2, the J call TRBJ1-1; weak D call: TRBD1 (6 bases). CDR3 length: 16 residues. V dropped 2 bases and J dropped 1 base, with 14 bases sitting between them. In germline, CDR1 is WSHSY, CDR2 SAAADI.

The genes are TRBV14 and TRBJ1-6; D perhaps matches TRBD1 (6 bases). The CDR3 consists of 16 residues. The germline V gene has CDR1 SGHDN and CDR2 FVKESK. Trimming pared 4 bases from V and 7 bases from J, leaving 17 bases between. CDR3 nucleotides: TGTGCCAGCAGCCTCAGTTTAGGACAGATGAATTCACCCCTCCACTTT. The encoded protein is CASSLSLGQMNSPLHF.

V usage is TRBV7-8 and J usage is TRBJ1-6; D is unresolved. This CDR3 region has 15 residues. Trimming left V 4 bases short and J 1 base short, with 8 bases between. CDR1 SGHVS and CDR2 FQNEAQ come from the germline V gene. The CDR3 reads CASSSQASYNSPLHF. DNA for the CDR3: TGTGCCAGCAGCTCCCAGGCATCCTATAATTCACCCCTCCACTTT.

This rearrangement joins TRBV12-3 or TRBV12-4 to TRBJ1-5; no clear D gene. The CDR3 covers 12 residues. Trimming removed 6 bases at V and 9 bases at J, with 12 bases between. The CDR3 DNA is TGTGCCAGCAGACGGGCCCGTGGGCCCCAGCATTTT. Its protein product is CASRRARGPQHF.

Ten or more counts support this clonotype. The chain is built from TRBV18 and TRBJ2-3; 9 bases map to TRBD2. Germline trimming cut 3 bases from V and 4 bases from J; bases unmatched to any gene: 5. Per germline, CDR1 KGHSH and CDR2 LQKENI. The CDR3 length is 15 residues. The CDR3 DNA reads as TGTGCCAGCTCACCGGCGGGGGGGCCCTCAGATACGCAGTATTTT. Amino acid sequence: CASSPAGGPSDTQYF.

This clonotype has a count of ten or more. The gene calls are TRBV30 and TRBJ2-3; D is unresolved. The CDR3 has 16 amino acids. The V end was cut by 2 bases, the J end by 0 bases, with 15 bases between. The germline gives CDR1 GTSNPN, CDR2 SVGIG (reference sequence). The CDR3 DNA is TGTGCCTGGAGTATCATCGGCAGAACTAGCACAGATACGCAGTATTTT. Its translation: CAWSIIGRTSTDTQYF.

The chain joins TRBV7-9 to TRBJ1-6, with 8 bases identical to TRBD1. Per the germline V gene, CDR1 is SEHNR and CDR2 is FQNEAQ (reference sequence). Trimming removed 5 bases from V and 0 bases from J; junction bases left unmatched: 6. This CDR3 spans 17 amino acids. CDR3 sequence reads: CASSPWTGSSYNSPLHF. CDR3 DNA sequence: TGTGCCAGCAGCCCCTGGACAGGGAGCTCCTATAATTCACCCCTCCACTTT. The whole variable domain, remainder taken from reference TRBV7-9 and TRBJ1-6, is DTGVSQNPRHKITKRGQNVTFRCDPISEHNRLYWYRQTLGQGPEFLTYFQNEAQLEKSRLLSDRFSAERPKGSFSTLEIQRTEQGDSAMYLCASSPWTGSSYNSPLHFGNGTRLTVT.

This clonotype turned up a few times. V is TRBV24-1 and J is TRBJ2-1; TRBD1 aligns across 7 bases. V shed 4 bases and J 4 bases; nucleotides not matched to a gene: 3. CDR3 size: 14 residues. Germline CDR1 is KGHDR and CDR2 is SFDVKD. CDR3 region: CATSDSTGYNEQFF. The CDR3 DNA reads as TGTGCCACCAGTGACTCGACAGGGTACAATGAGCAGTTCTTC.

The V and J genes are TRBV11-2 and TRBJ2-3; D is uncertain. The germline V and J ends were trimmed by 1 base and 5 bases, with 7 bases remaining between them. Germline loops: CDR1 SGHAT, CDR2 FQNNGV. The CDR3 length is 13 residues. The CDR3 nucleotides are TGTGCCAGCAGCTTAGGCCCCAGAGATACGCAGTATTTT. This sequence encodes CASSLGPRDTQYF.

J is TRBJ2-1 and V is TRBV11-2; tentatively, D is TRBD1 or TRBD2 (6 bases each). The V end lost 3 bases, the J end lost 9 bases, and 18 bases lay between the germline ends. This CDR3 has 15 residues. CDR1 is SGHAT and CDR2 is FQNNGV in the germline V gene. CDR3 coding DNA: TGTGCCAGCAGCTTCCCGCGCGGTGGAGGGGGTGAGCAGTTCTTC. The encoded protein is CASSFPRGGGGEQFF.

This clonotype showed up just a few times. The rearrangement joins TRBV28 to TRBJ1-5, with 9 positions matching TRBD1. The CDR3 has 15 residues. J lost 7 bases, V lost 4 bases, and 8 bases had no gene match. Germline assignment: CDR1 MDHEN and CDR2 SYDVKM. Here the CDR3 reads CASSYDRGGNQPQHF. For the CDR3, the DNA is TGTGCCAGCAGTTATGACAGGGGGGGAAACCAGCCCCAGCATTTT.